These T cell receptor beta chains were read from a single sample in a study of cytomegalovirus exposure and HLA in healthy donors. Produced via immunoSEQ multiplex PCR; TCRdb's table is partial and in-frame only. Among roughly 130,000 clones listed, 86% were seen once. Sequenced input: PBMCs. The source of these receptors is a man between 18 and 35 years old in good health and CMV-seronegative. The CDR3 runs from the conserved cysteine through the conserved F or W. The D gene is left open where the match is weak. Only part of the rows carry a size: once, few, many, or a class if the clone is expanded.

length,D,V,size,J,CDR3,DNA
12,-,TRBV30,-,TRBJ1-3,CAWTVSGNTIYF,TGTGCCTGGACAGTCTCTGGAAACACCATATATTTT
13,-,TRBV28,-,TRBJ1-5,CASKEGFNQPQHF,TGTGCCAGCAAGGAGGGGTTCAATCAGCCCCAGCATTTT
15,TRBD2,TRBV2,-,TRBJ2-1,CASRLSGGGNNEQFF,TGTGCCAGCAGGCTTAGCGGGGGGGGGAACAATGAGCAGTTCTTC
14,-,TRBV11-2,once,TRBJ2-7,CASSLISAPYEQYF,TGTGCCAGCAGCTTAATATCTGCGCCCTACGAGCAGTACTTC
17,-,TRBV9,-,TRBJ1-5,CASSGDRDNYSNQPQHF,TGTGCCAGCAGCGGGGACCGGGACAACTATAGCAATCAGCCCCAGCATTTT
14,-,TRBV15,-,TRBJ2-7,CATSRDPQGNEQYF,TGTGCCACCAGCAGAGATCCCCAGGGTAACGAGCAGTACTTC
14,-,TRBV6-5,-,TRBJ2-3,CASSGDRSTDTQYF,TGTGCCAGCAGTGGAGATCGTTCCACAGATACGCAGTATTTT
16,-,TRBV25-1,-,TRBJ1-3,CASSEPGADSGNTIYF,TGTGCCAGCAGTGAACCAGGGGCTGACTCTGGAAACACCATATATTTT
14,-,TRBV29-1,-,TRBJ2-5,CSVERQISEETQYF,TGCAGCGTGGAGCGACAGATATCTGAAGAGACCCAGTACTTC
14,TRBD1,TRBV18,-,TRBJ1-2,CASSEGTGGYGYTF,TGTGCCAGCTCAGAAGGGACAGGGGGATATGGCTACACCTTC
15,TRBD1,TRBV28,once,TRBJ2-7,CASSPGGAYSHEQYF,TGTGCCAGCAGTCCAGGGGGCGCGTATAGCCACGAGCAGTACTTC
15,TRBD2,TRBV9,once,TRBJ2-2,CASSVSTSGDGELFF,TGTGCCAGCAGCGTATCGACTAGCGGGGACGGGGAGCTGTTTTTT
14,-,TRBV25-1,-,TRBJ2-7,CASSDWGDSYEQYF,TGTGCCAGCAGTGACTGGGGGGATTCCTACGAGCAGTACTTC
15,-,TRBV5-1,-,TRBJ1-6,CASSPGQGGNSPLHF,TGCGCCAGCAGCCCGGGCCAGGGAGGGAATTCACCCCTCCACTTT
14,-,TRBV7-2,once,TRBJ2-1,CASVPFAGFNEQFF,TGTGCCAGCGTACCGTTCGCGGGATTCAATGAGCAGTTCTTC
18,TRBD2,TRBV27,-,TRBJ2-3,CASSELGPTSGDTDTQYF,TGTGCCAGCAGCGAATTAGGTCCGACTAGCGGGGACACAGATACGCAGTATTTT
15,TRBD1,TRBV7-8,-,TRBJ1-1,CASSSRGQENTEAFF,TGTGCCAGCAGCTCCCGGGGACAGGAGAACACTGAAGCTTTCTTT
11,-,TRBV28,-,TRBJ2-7,CASSPHYEQYF,TGTGCCAGCAGCCCACACTACGAGCAGTACTTC
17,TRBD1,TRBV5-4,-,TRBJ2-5,CASSLGGQGAYLETQYF,TGTGCCAGCAGCCTTGGTGGACAGGGGGCATATTTAGAGACCCAGTACTTC
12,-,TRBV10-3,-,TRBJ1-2,CAISEETGGYTF,TGTGCCATCAGTGAGGAAACGGGAGGCTACACCTTC
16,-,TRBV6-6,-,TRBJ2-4,CASSYRTQGAKNIQYF,TGTGCCAGCAGTTACCGCACACAGGGAGCCAAAAACATTCAGTACTTC
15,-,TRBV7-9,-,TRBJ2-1,CASSFLQGSYNEQFF,TGTGCCAGCAGCTTTTTACAGGGCTCCTACAATGAGCAGTTCTTC
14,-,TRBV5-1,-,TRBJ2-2,CASSFGHNTGELFF,TGCGCCAGCAGCTTTGGGCACAACACCGGGGAGCTGTTTTTT
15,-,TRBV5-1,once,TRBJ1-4,CASSLGGQSNEKLFF,TGCGCCAGCAGCTTGGGGGGCCAATCTAATGAAAAACTGTTTTTT
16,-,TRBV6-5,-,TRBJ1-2,CASSSPTRRETMRYTF,TGTGCCAGCAGTTCCCCCACTCGCCGTGAAACTATGCGCTACACCTTC
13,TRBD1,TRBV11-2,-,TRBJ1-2,CASSPGTVLGYTF,TGTGCCAGCAGCCCGGGGACAGTCTTGGGCTACACCTTC
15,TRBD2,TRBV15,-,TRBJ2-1,CATSLAGYSYNEQFF,TGTGCCACCAGCCTAGCGGGCTACTCCTACAATGAGCAGTTCTTC
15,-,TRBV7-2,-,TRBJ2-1,CASSSTRGTYNEQFF,TGTGCCAGCAGCTCCACCCGGGGGACCTACAATGAGCAGTTCTTC
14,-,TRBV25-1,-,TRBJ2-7,CASSGGIGDFEQYF,TGTGCCAGCTCAGGGGGGATAGGGGACTTCGAGCAGTACTTC
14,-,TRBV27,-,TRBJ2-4,CASSTRTGRGIQYF,TGTGCCAGCAGTACGCGGACAGGGAGGGGCATTCAGTACTTC
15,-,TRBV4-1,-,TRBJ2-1,CASSQELSQGNEQFF,TGCGCCAGCAGCCAAGAACTGAGCCAGGGCAATGAGCAGTTCTTC
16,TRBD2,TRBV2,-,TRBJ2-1,CASSRSTSVGLREQFF,TGTGCCAGCAGCCGGAGTACTAGCGTGGGTTTGCGTGAGCAGTTCTTC
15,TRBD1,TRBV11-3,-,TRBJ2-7,CASSLVAGTGDEQYF,TGTGCCAGCAGCTTAGTCGCCGGGACAGGAGACGAGCAGTACTTC
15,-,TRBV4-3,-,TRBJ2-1,CASSQEEREYNEQFF,TGCGCCAGCAGCCAAGAAGAGAGAGAGTACAATGAGCAGTTCTTC
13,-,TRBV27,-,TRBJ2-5,CASSSRTEETQYF,TGTGCCAGCAGTTCCCGGACAGAAGAGACCCAGTACTTC
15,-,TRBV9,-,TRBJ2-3,CASNYRDLLTDTQYF,TGTGCCAGCAACTACCGGGACTTGCTCACAGATACGCAGTATTTT
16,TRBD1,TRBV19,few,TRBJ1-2,CASSTSRQGGNYGYTF,TGTGCCAGTAGTACGTCTCGACAGGGAGGTAACTATGGCTACACCTTC
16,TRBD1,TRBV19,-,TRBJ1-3,CASSKGDRKTGNTIYF,TGTGCCAGTAGTAAAGGGGACAGAAAGACTGGAAACACCATATATTTT
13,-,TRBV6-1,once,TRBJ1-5,CASSEIGTGPQHF,TGTGCCAGCAGTGAAATAGGAACGGGGCCCCAGCATTTT
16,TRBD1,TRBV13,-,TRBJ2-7,CASSSGTGSALYEQYF,TGTGCCAGCAGCTCCGGGACAGGGAGTGCCCTCTACGAGCAGTACTTC
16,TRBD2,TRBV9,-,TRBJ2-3,CASSVVPSGSSDTQYF,TGTGCCAGCAGCGTAGTTCCTAGCGGGAGCTCCGATACGCAGTATTTT
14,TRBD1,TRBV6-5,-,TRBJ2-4,CASSPGDRVNIQYF,TGTGCCAGCAGTCCCGGGGACAGGGTTAACATTCAGTACTTC
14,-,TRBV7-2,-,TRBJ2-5,CASSLALREETQYF,TGTGCCAGCAGCTTAGCGTTGAGAGAAGAGACCCAGTACTTC
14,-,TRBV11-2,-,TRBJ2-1,CASSDPTGPNEQFF,TGTGCCAGCAGCGACCCCACAGGGCCGAATGAGCAGTTCTTC
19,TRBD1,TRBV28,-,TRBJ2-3,CASSFDFRKGGLRFSTQYF,TGTGCCAGCAGTTTCGATTTCCGGAAAGGGGGCCTCCGTTTTAGTACGCAGTATTTT
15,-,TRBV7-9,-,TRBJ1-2,CASSPRDTENYGYTF,TGTGCCAGCAGCCCTCGGGACACTGAAAACTATGGCTACACCTTC
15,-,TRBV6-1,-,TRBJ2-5,CASSGNIGARETQYF,TGTGCCAGCAGCGGAAATATAGGGGCAAGAGAGACCCAGTACTTC
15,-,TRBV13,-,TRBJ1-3,CASSALGRSGNTIYF,TGTGCCAGCAGCGCCCTTGGGCGCTCTGGAAACACCATATATTTT
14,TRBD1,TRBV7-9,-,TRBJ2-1,CASSKGQGAHEQFF,TGTGCCAGCAGCAAAGGACAGGGGGCTCATGAGCAGTTCTTC